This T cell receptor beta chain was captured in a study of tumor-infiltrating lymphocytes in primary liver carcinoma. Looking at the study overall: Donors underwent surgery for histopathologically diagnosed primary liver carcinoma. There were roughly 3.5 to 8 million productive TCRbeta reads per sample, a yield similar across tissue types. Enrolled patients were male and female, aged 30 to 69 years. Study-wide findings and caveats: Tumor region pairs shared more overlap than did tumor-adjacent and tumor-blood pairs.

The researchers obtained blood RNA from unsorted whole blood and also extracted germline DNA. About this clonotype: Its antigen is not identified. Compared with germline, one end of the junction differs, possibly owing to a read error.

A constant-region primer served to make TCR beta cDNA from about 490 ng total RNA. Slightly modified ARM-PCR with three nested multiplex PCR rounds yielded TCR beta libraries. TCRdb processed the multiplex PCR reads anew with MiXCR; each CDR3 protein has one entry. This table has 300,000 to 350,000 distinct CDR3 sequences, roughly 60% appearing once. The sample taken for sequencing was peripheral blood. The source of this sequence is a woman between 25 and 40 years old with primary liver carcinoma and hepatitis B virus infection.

CDR3 coding DNA: TGTGCCAGCAATTTAGGGCGGGCCTCCTACGAGCAGTACTTC. It codes for CASNLGRASYEQYF. The chain joins TRBV12-3 or TRBV12-4 to TRBJ2-7, with D possibly being TRBD2 (5 bases). This CDR3 contains 14 residues.